These T cell receptor beta chains were read from a single sample in a study of blood T cell repertoires in COVID-19. The table came from immunoSEQ multiplex PCR; TCRdb's copy has only in-frame clones and leaves some out. This sample carries 150,000 to 200,000 clones, around 90% of them seen once, and the ten largest clones take about 2.3%. Sequenced sample: peripheral blood. Every receptor here comes from a man in his late teens or twenties with acute or convalescent COVID-19. The CDR3 runs from the conserved cysteine through the conserved F or W. D genes are given only for firm matches. The listing skips clone size in some rows; elsewhere it reads once, few, many or a size class.

j_gene: TRBJ1-3; d_gene: NA; len: 16; abundance: NA; v_gene: TRBV3-1/TRBV3-2; CDR3aa: CASSQVTGLSGNTIYF; CDR3nt: TGTGCCAGCAGCCAAGTTACAGGGTTGTCTGGAAACACCATATATTTT
j_gene: TRBJ1-6; d_gene: NA; len: 14; abundance: few; v_gene: TRBV11-2; CDR3aa: CASSDRDIYSPLHF; CDR3nt: TGTGCCAGCTCGGACCGGGACATATATTCACCCCTCCACTTT
j_gene: TRBJ2-2; d_gene: NA; len: 13; abundance: NA; v_gene: TRBV2; CDR3aa: CASSTEDTGELFF; CDR3nt: TGTGCCAGCAGTACAGAAGACACCGGGGAGCTGTTTTTT
j_gene: TRBJ1-5; d_gene: NA; len: 15; abundance: NA; v_gene: TRBV19; CDR3aa: CASSIGHISNQPQHF; CDR3nt: TGTGCCAGTAGTATCGGACACATTAGCAATCAGCCCCAGCATTTT
j_gene: TRBJ1-2; d_gene: TRBD1; len: 15; abundance: NA; v_gene: TRBV9; CDR3aa: CASSVHRDSSYGYTF; CDR3nt: TGTGCCAGCAGCGTCCACCGGGACAGCAGCTATGGCTACACCTTC
j_gene: TRBJ2-1; d_gene: NA; len: 13; abundance: NA; v_gene: TRBV24-1; CDR3aa: CATSDLSAHEQFF; CDR3nt: TGTGCCACCAGTGACCTTAGCGCGCATGAGCAGTTCTTC
j_gene: TRBJ1-1; d_gene: NA; len: 14; abundance: NA; v_gene: TRBV10-2; CDR3aa: CASVGGGKGTEAFF; CDR3nt: TGCGCCAGTGTAGGGGGGGGTAAGGGCACTGAAGCTTTCTTT
j_gene: TRBJ2-1; d_gene: TRBD2; len: 18; abundance: NA; v_gene: TRBV5-1; CDR3aa: CASSGGTSGGLLYNEQFF; CDR3nt: TGCGCCAGCAGCGGCGGGACTAGCGGGGGTTTACTCTACAATGAGCAGTTCTTC
j_gene: TRBJ2-7; d_gene: NA; len: 14; abundance: NA; v_gene: TRBV30; CDR3aa: CAWNPKDYSYEQYF; CDR3nt: TGTGCCTGGAATCCTAAGGACTACTCCTACGAGCAGTACTTC
j_gene: TRBJ2-7; d_gene: TRBD1; len: 14; abundance: NA; v_gene: TRBV6-5; CDR3aa: CASSLQGARYEQYF; CDR3nt: TGTGCCAGCAGCCTACAGGGGGCGCGTTACGAGCAGTACTTC
j_gene: TRBJ2-7; d_gene: NA; len: 13; abundance: NA; v_gene: TRBV2; CDR3aa: CASSLAGGDEQYF; CDR3nt: TGTGCCAGCAGTCTCGCCGGAGGGGACGAGCAGTACTTC
j_gene: TRBJ1-3; d_gene: TRBD1; len: 16; abundance: NA; v_gene: TRBV9; CDR3aa: CASSVLVGGNSNTIYF; CDR3nt: TGTGCCAGCAGCGTATTAGTAGGGGGCAATTCAAACACCATATATTTT
j_gene: TRBJ2-1; d_gene: TRBD1; len: 17; abundance: NA; v_gene: TRBV23-1; CDR3aa: CASPLRPPTGTNNEQFF; CDR3nt: TGCGCCAGCCCCCTCCGACCTCCGACAGGGACCAACAATGAGCAGTTCTTC
j_gene: TRBJ1-1; d_gene: NA; len: 15; abundance: NA; v_gene: TRBV2; CDR3aa: CASSEAWKGDTEAFF; CDR3nt: TGTGCCAGCAGTGAAGCGTGGAAGGGAGACACTGAAGCTTTCTTT
j_gene: TRBJ1-4; d_gene: NA; len: 14; abundance: NA; v_gene: TRBV20-1; CDR3aa: CSASGSRGGEKLFF; CDR3nt: TGCAGTGCTAGTGGCAGTCGGGGGGGTGAAAAACTGTTTTTT
j_gene: TRBJ2-7; d_gene: NA; len: 15; abundance: few; v_gene: TRBV19; CDR3aa: CASSTAGNALYEQYF; CDR3nt: TGTGCCAGTAGTACGGCAGGGAACGCTCTCTACGAGCAGTACTTC
j_gene: TRBJ1-2; d_gene: TRBD1; len: 14; abundance: few; v_gene: TRBV18; CDR3aa: CASSAGTGVYGYTF; CDR3nt: TGTGCCAGCTCCGCCGGGACAGGGGTCTATGGCTACACCTTC
j_gene: TRBJ1-2; d_gene: TRBD1; len: 16; abundance: NA; v_gene: TRBV20-1; CDR3aa: CSASSVGTEANYGYTF; CDR3nt: TGCAGTGCTAGTTCGGTTGGGACAGAAGCTAACTATGGCTACACCTTC
j_gene: TRBJ2-5; d_gene: NA; len: 17; abundance: NA; v_gene: TRBV6-4; CDR3aa: CASSDSSVRGSKETQYF; CDR3nt: TGTGCCAGCAGTGACTCGAGTGTAAGAGGGTCTAAAGAGACCCAGTACTTC
j_gene: TRBJ2-7; d_gene: TRBD2; len: 14; abundance: NA; v_gene: TRBV7-8; CDR3aa: CASGRLAGTYEQYF; CDR3nt: TGTGCCAGCGGCCGACTAGCGGGCACCTACGAGCAGTACTTC
j_gene: TRBJ1-2; d_gene: TRBD1; len: 14; abundance: NA; v_gene: TRBV19; CDR3aa: CASRETGMNYGYTF; CDR3nt: TGTGCCAGTAGAGAGACAGGGATGAACTATGGCTACACCTTC
j_gene: TRBJ1-1; d_gene: TRBD1; len: 11; abundance: NA; v_gene: TRBV19; CDR3aa: CASSRQGMAFF; CDR3nt: TGTGCCAGTAGTAGACAGGGAATGGCTTTCTTT
j_gene: TRBJ2-3; d_gene: NA; len: 12; abundance: NA; v_gene: TRBV12-3/TRBV12-4; CDR3aa: CASTRSVDTQYF; CDR3nt: TGTGCCAGCACACGTAGCGTAGATACGCAGTATTTT
j_gene: TRBJ2-1; d_gene: NA; len: 12; abundance: once; v_gene: TRBV2; CDR3aa: CASSEELAHWFF; CDR3nt: TGTGCCAGCAGTGAGGAACTAGCCCACTGGTTCTTC
j_gene: TRBJ2-3; d_gene: TRBD2; len: 18; abundance: NA; v_gene: TRBV3-1/TRBV3-2; CDR3aa: CASSQEYASGGMEDTQYF; CDR3nt: TGTGCCAGCAGCCAAGAGTACGCTAGCGGGGGGATGGAAGATACGCAGTATTTT
j_gene: TRBJ1-5; d_gene: NA; len: 16; abundance: NA; v_gene: TRBV4-1; CDR3aa: CASSQDRGYSNQPQHF; CDR3nt: TGCGCCAGCAGCCAAGACCGGGGATATAGCAATCAGCCCCAGCATTTT
j_gene: TRBJ2-7; d_gene: TRBD1; len: 18; abundance: NA; v_gene: TRBV9; CDR3aa: CASSVEAPGGQHHYEQYF; CDR3nt: TGTGCCAGCAGCGTAGAGGCCCCTGGGGGACAGCATCACTACGAGCAGTACTTC
j_gene: TRBJ1-1; d_gene: NA; len: 14; abundance: NA; v_gene: TRBV5-1; CDR3aa: CASSLEGGVTEAFF; CDR3nt: TGCGCCAGCAGCTTGGAAGGGGGAGTAACTGAAGCTTTCTTT
j_gene: TRBJ1-5; d_gene: TRBD1; len: 14; abundance: once; v_gene: TRBV28; CDR3aa: CASRGTGYNQPQHF; CDR3nt: TGTGCCAGCAGGGGGACAGGATACAATCAGCCCCAGCATTTT
j_gene: TRBJ1-6; d_gene: TRBD1; len: 15; abundance: NA; v_gene: TRBV7-9; CDR3aa: CASSLGDRSGSPLHF; CDR3nt: TGTGCCAGCAGCTTAGGGGACAGGTCGGGTTCACCCCTCCACTTT
j_gene: TRBJ1-5; d_gene: TRBD1; len: 15; abundance: NA; v_gene: TRBV6-5; CDR3aa: CASSRAGTVSQPQHF; CDR3nt: TGTGCCAGCAGTCGGGCCGGGACAGTATCTCAGCCCCAGCATTTT
j_gene: TRBJ2-1; d_gene: TRBD1; len: 19; abundance: NA; v_gene: TRBV15; CDR3aa: CATSRDVLEGQGWYNEQFF; CDR3nt: TGTGCCACCAGCAGAGATGTCCTCGAAGGACAGGGTTGGTACAATGAGCAGTTCTTC
j_gene: TRBJ1-4; d_gene: NA; len: 14; abundance: NA; v_gene: TRBV5-1; CDR3aa: CASREDRFNEKLFF; CDR3nt: TGCGCCAGCAGAGAGGACAGATTTAATGAAAAACTGTTTTTT
j_gene: TRBJ2-7; d_gene: TRBD2; len: 14; abundance: NA; v_gene: TRBV15; CDR3aa: CATSSQRGIYEQYF; CDR3nt: TGTGCCACCAGCAGTCAGCGGGGTATCTACGAGCAGTACTTC
j_gene: TRBJ1-1; d_gene: NA; len: 14; abundance: NA; v_gene: TRBV4-2; CDR3aa: CASSQVVGSTEAFF; CDR3nt: TGTGCCAGCAGCCAAGTAGTGGGGAGTACTGAAGCTTTCTTT
j_gene: TRBJ2-1; d_gene: NA; len: 14; abundance: NA; v_gene: TRBV27; CDR3aa: CASSLNGRWNEQFF; CDR3nt: TGTGCCAGCAGTTTAAACGGTCGGTGGAATGAGCAGTTCTTC
j_gene: TRBJ2-7; d_gene: NA; len: 14; abundance: NA; v_gene: TRBV7-2; CDR3aa: CASSLTAGPYEQYF; CDR3nt: TGTGCCAGCAGCTTAACCGCAGGGCCCTACGAGCAGTACTTC
j_gene: TRBJ1-2; d_gene: TRBD1; len: 16; abundance: NA; v_gene: TRBV18; CDR3aa: CASSQFHAGQGMNYTF; CDR3nt: TGTGCCAGCTCCCAATTTCATGCGGGACAGGGAATGAACTACACCTTC
j_gene: TRBJ1-5; d_gene: NA; len: 13; abundance: NA; v_gene: TRBV2; CDR3aa: CASQAESNQPQHF; CDR3nt: TGTGCCAGCCAGGCCGAAAGCAATCAGCCCCAGCATTTT
j_gene: TRBJ2-1; d_gene: NA; len: 14; abundance: NA; v_gene: TRBV7-9; CDR3aa: CASSVRASYNEQFF; CDR3nt: TGTGCCAGCAGTGTCAGGGCTTCCTACAATGAGCAGTTCTTC
j_gene: TRBJ1-2; d_gene: TRBD1; len: 15; abundance: NA; v_gene: TRBV11-2; CDR3aa: CASSLERTGLYGYTF; CDR3nt: TGTGCCAGCAGCTTAGAGAGGACAGGGTTGTATGGCTACACCTTC
j_gene: TRBJ2-7; d_gene: TRBD2; len: 15; abundance: NA; v_gene: TRBV2; CDR3aa: CASSGGAGGGYEQYF; CDR3nt: TGTGCCAGCAGCGGAGGGGCGGGGGGAGGCTACGAGCAGTACTTC
j_gene: TRBJ2-5; d_gene: TRBD2; len: 16; abundance: NA; v_gene: TRBV7-7; CDR3aa: CASSPRPPASGETQYF; CDR3nt: TGTGCCAGCAGCCCTAGACCCCCGGCTAGCGGGGAGACCCAGTACTTC
j_gene: TRBJ1-1; d_gene: NA; len: 13; abundance: NA; v_gene: TRBV5-5; CDR3aa: CASSFDWNTEAFF; CDR3nt: TGTGCCAGCAGTTTTGACTGGAACACTGAAGCTTTCTTT
j_gene: TRBJ2-5; d_gene: NA; len: 15; abundance: NA; v_gene: TRBV5-1; CDR3aa: CASSSPSRGQETQYF; CDR3nt: TGCGCCAGCAGCTCCCCATCGAGAGGCCAAGAGACCCAGTACTTC
j_gene: TRBJ2-1; d_gene: NA; len: 12; abundance: once; v_gene: TRBV3-1/TRBV3-2; CDR3aa: CASSSGVDEQFF; CDR3nt: TGTGCCAGCAGCTCAGGGGTCGATGAGCAGTTCTTC
j_gene: TRBJ1-1; d_gene: NA; len: 14; abundance: NA; v_gene: TRBV3-1/TRBV3-2; CDR3aa: CASSQDVGDTEAFF; CDR3nt: TGTGCCAGCAGCCAAGATGTAGGGGACACTGAAGCTTTCTTT
j_gene: TRBJ1-3; d_gene: NA; len: 14; abundance: NA; v_gene: TRBV19; CDR3aa: CASSIDTGGNTIYF; CDR3nt: TGTGCCAGTAGTATAGATACAGGTGGAAACACCATATATTTT
j_gene: TRBJ1-1; d_gene: TRBD1; len: 14; abundance: NA; v_gene: TRBV6-5; CDR3aa: CASRGQGAATEAFF; CDR3nt: TGTGCCAGCAGGGGACAGGGGGCGGCCACTGAAGCTTTCTTT
j_gene: TRBJ2-7; d_gene: NA; len: 16; abundance: NA; v_gene: TRBV11-2; CDR3aa: CASSLDLATGSYEQYF; CDR3nt: TGTGCCAGCAGCTTAGATCTGGCCACGGGCTCCTACGAGCAGTACTTC
j_gene: TRBJ2-1; d_gene: TRBD1; len: 13; abundance: NA; v_gene: TRBV11-2; CDR3aa: CASSHPLRQGKFF; CDR3nt: TGTGCCAGCAGCCATCCACTGAGACAGGGCAAGTTCTTC
j_gene: TRBJ1-1; d_gene: TRBD1; len: 14; abundance: NA; v_gene: TRBV2; CDR3aa: CASNQDRGILEAFF; CDR3nt: TGTGCCAGCAATCAGGACAGGGGGATTCTTGAAGCTTTCTTT
j_gene: TRBJ2-7; d_gene: NA; len: 15; abundance: once; v_gene: TRBV6-5; CDR3aa: CASSYRASVLDEQYF; CDR3nt: TGTGCCAGCAGTTATAGAGCTAGCGTATTGGACGAGCAGTACTTC